This entry lists 10 T cell receptor beta chains sequenced from one sample in a study of blood T cells in healthy people across ages. Then a second PCR, running roughly 6 to 12 cycles, was carried out with a sample-barcoded 5' primer and a J-beta primer mix. From the 5' RACE reads, TCRdb called clonotypes with MiXCR, one entry per CDR3 protein. The profile shows 1.5 million to 2 million distinct CDR3 sequences, roughly 43% of them singletons. The sequencing input was blood. The receptors were gathered from a human donor in good health.

This clonotype was detected a few times. This chain joins TRBV4-1 and TRBJ2-7; D call uncertain. Trimming pared 4 bases from V and 4 bases from J, leaving 11 bases between. Looked up from germline, CDR1 is MGHRA and CDR2 is YSYEKL. This CDR3 region has 13 residues. CDR3 residues: CASSPSPRYEQYF. CDR3 DNA: TGCGCCAGCAGCCCCTCCCCCAGATACGAGCAGTACTTC.

The chain has TRBV7-2 and TRBJ2-1; 9 bases line up with TRBD1. CDR1 SGHTA and CDR2 FQGNSA come from the germline V gene. J lost 7 bases, V lost 6 bases, and 10 bases had no gene match. CDR3 length: 15 residues. CDR3 DNA: TGTGCCAGCAGTCCTAGACAGGGGGGAGAGAATGAGCAGTTCTTC. Residues: CASSPRQGGENEQFF. The whole variable domain, filled in from reference TRBV7-2 and TRBJ2-1, reads GAGVSQSPSNKVTEKGKDVELRCDPISGHTALYWYRQSLGQGLEFLIYFQGNSAPDKSGLPSDRFSAERTGGSVSTLTIQRTQQEDSAVYLCASSPRQGGENEQFFGPGTRLTVL.

This clonotype occurred a few times. The V call is TRBV24-1, the J call TRBJ2-4; 10 nucleotides agree with TRBD2. The J call could be wrong; TRBJ2-5 is a better fit for the DNA end. Germline V lookup: CDR1 KGHDR, CDR2 SFDVKD. The CDR3 has 15 amino acids. Written as DNA, the CDR3 is TGTGCCACCAGTGGAATAGCGGGGGGATGGGAGACCCAGTACTTC. Encoded protein: CATSGIAGGWETQYF.

The sample holds a few counts of this clonotype. The J gene is TRBJ2-7, the V gene TRBV14; D may be TRBD1 or TRBD2 (5 bases each). This CDR3 comprises 16 residues. Trimming took 0 bases from V and 2 from J, leaving 14 bases between them. CDR1 SGHDN and CDR2 FVKESK come from the germline V gene. DNA of the CDR3: TGTGCCAGCAGCCAAGATCTGGGGGACCTAACCTACGAGCAGTACTTC. Translated: CASSQDLGDLTYEQYF.

This chain links TRBV11-1 with TRBJ2-1; 7 nucleotides match TRBD2. The CDR3 length is 14 residues. Germline V gene data show CDR1 as SGHAT and CDR2 as FQDESV (reference sequence). With 7 bases clipped from V and 6 bases from J, the junction kept 9 bases outside the gene matches. The CDR3 sequence: CASKGGGVVNEQFF. CDR3 nucleotide sequence: TGTGCCAGCAAGGGTGGGGGGGTGGTCAATGAGCAGTTCTTC.

This clonotype occurred a few times. The chain employs TRBV6-5 and TRBJ1-1; D gene uncertain. Germline values: CDR1 MNHEY, CDR2 SVGAGI. The length of the CDR3 is 14 residues. Trimming stripped 2 bases from V and 3 bases from J, with 10 bases between. The CDR3: CASSYRFSDTEAFF. DNA for the CDR3: TGTGCCAGCAGTTACAGGTTTTCGGACACTGAAGCTTTCTTT.

This clonotype was seen a handful of times. V gene TRBV10-3 combines with J gene TRBJ1-6; no clear D. The CDR3 is 12 amino acids. V shed 2 bases and J shed 14 bases, with 10 bases lying between them. CDR1 ENHRY and CDR2 SYGVKD come from the germline V gene. The CDR3 nucleotides read TGTGCCATCAGTGAGGGTTTTGGGTCCCTCCACTTT. The encoded protein is CAISEGFGSLHF.

Only a few counts were recorded for this clonotype. CDR3 protein: CASSLFHNGDYGYTF. The CDR3 DNA reads as TGTGCCAGCAGTTTATTTCACAATGGCGACTATGGCTACACCTTC. The rearrangement links TRBV27 to TRBJ1-2; D unclear. CDR3 size: 15 residues. Trimming took off 1 base at V and 3 bases at J, with 12 bases between the two ends. Germline values: CDR1 MNHEY, CDR2 SMNVEV (reference sequence).

The chain combines TRBV20-1 with TRBJ2-1, with TRBD1 identical over 9 bases. V dropped 3 bases and J dropped 2; count of bases not matched to a gene: 5. The CDR3 is made up of 15 amino acids. The V gene's germline CDR1 is DFQATT and CDR2 SNEGSKA (reference sequence). DNA of the CDR3: TGCAGTGCTAGCGTACAGGGGGCAACCTACAATGAGCAGTTCTTC. Translating it yields CSASVQGATYNEQFF.

The chain carries TRBV27 and TRBJ1-5; D perhaps matches TRBD1 (6 bases). This CDR3 comprises 13 residues. Germline-derived CDR1 and CDR2 are MNHEY and SMNVEV (reference sequence). The V end lost 8 bases, the J end lost 6 bases, and 14 bases lay between the germline ends. The CDR3 loop reads CASLGRGIQPQHF. CDR3 nucleotides: TGTGCCAGCCTAGGCAGGGGCATTCAGCCCCAGCATTTT.